A single sample is the source of the 23 T cell receptor beta chains below, sequenced in a study of blood T cell repertoires in COVID-19. Produced via immunoSEQ multiplex PCR; TCRdb's table is partial and in-frame only. The sample has almost 90,000 clones; about 92% are singletons. The source material was peripheral blood. These receptors came from a young man with COVID-19, enrolled during active disease.

This clone turned up a few times. This chain connects TRBV15 to TRBJ2-1; TRBD1 matches at 8 bases. Germline assignment: CDR1 LNHNV and CDR2 YYDKDF (reference sequence). The CDR3 spans 14 residues. V lost 5 bases and J lost 7; bases outside the gene matches: 7. CDR3 sequence (DNA): TGTGCCACCAGCTGGGGACAGGAGAGGAATGAGCAGTTCTTC. This sequence encodes CATSWGQERNEQFF.

This sequence joins TRBV28 and TRBJ1-2; TRBD1 aligns across 9 bases. Trimming removed 3 bases from V and 4 bases from J; junction bases left unmatched: 6. CDR1 is MDHEN, CDR2 SYDVKM, per germline. The CDR3 covers 15 residues. The CDR3 region has the DNA TGTGCCAGCAGTTTCCCCGGACAGGGGACCTATGGCTACACCTTC. Protein product: CASSFPGQGTYGYTF.

Of note for this clone: An end of the junction differs from the germline gene, which may be a read error. CDR3 sequence (DNA): TGTGCCAGCAATAGACAGGGGACTAATGAAAAACTGCTTTTT. This sequence encodes CASNRQGTNEKLLF. This chain joins TRBV28 and TRBJ1-4; 8 positions agree with TRBD1. Germline V gene sequence: CDR1 MDHEN, CDR2 SYDVKM. The CDR3 has 14 residues.

V is TRBV19 and J is TRBJ2-1; D unclear. CDR1 is LNHDA, CDR2 SQIVND, per germline (reference sequence). Trimming took 1 base from V and 9 from J, leaving 7 bases between them. CDR3 length: 12 amino acids. The DNA of the CDR3 is TGTGCCAGTAGTATAGGACTCCGTGAGCAGTTCTTC. It is translated as CASSIGLREQFF.

This sequence joins TRBV5-8 and TRBJ2-7; D is possibly TRBD1 (5 bases). This CDR3 contains 14 residues. V lost 0 bases, J lost 5 bases, and 12 bases lay in between. Germline-derived CDR1 and CDR2 are SGHTS and YDEGEE. CDR3 residues: CASSLGQGRNEQYF. CDR3 bases: TGTGCCAGCAGCTTGGGGCAGGGAAGGAACGAGCAGTACTTC.

The CDR3 DNA reads as TGTGCCAGCAGCCAGGGGTGGAGGTCCGAGCAGTACTTC. Its protein is CASSQGWRSEQYF. The genes are TRBV3-1 (or the pseudogene TRBV3-2) and TRBJ2-7; weak D call: TRBD2 (5 bases). Germline V gene sequence: CDR1 LGHDT, CDR2 YNNKEL (reference sequence). The CDR3 extends over 13 amino acids. Trimming took 3 bases from V and 6 from J, leaving 12 bases between them.

This rearrangement joins TRBV7-6 to TRBJ2-1; 12 nucleotides agree with TRBD2. After removal of 5 bases from V and 4 bases from J, the junction contained 21 bases not matched to a gene. The CDR3 loop spans 21 amino acids. Germline V CDR1 and CDR2: SGHVS, FNYEAQ. CDR3 in amino acids: CASSPPLGGLAGRDRYNEQFF. Written as DNA, the CDR3 is TGTGCCAGCAGCCCCCCCTTGGGAGGACTAGCGGGACGGGACCGATACAATGAGCAGTTCTTC.

This chain uses TRBV6-5 with TRBJ2-5, with a tentative D call TRBD2 (6 bases). CDR1 and CDR2 (germline): MNHEY, SVGAGI. Deletions cut 0 bases from V and 8 bases from J, with 13 bases between. The CDR3 is made up of 14 amino acids. DNA for the CDR3: TGTGCCAGCAGTTACTCCGTTCTTAGCGGCACCCAGTACTTC. Its translation: CASSYSVLSGTQYF.

DNA of the CDR3: TGCGCCAGCAGCCAAGGGACAGCAGATACGCAGTATTTT. Its protein is CASSQGTADTQYF. The chain links TRBV5-1 to TRBJ2-3, with TRBD1 matching 7 bases. The CDR3 extends over 13 amino acids. Germline V CDR1 and CDR2: SGHRS, YFSETQ. V lost 4 bases and J lost 4; bases outside the gene matches: 3. Together with reference TRBV5-1 and TRBJ2-3, the CDR3 gives the full variable domain: KAGVTQTPRYLIKTRGQQVTLSCSPISGHRSVSWYQQTPGQGLQFLFEYFSETQRNKGNFPGRFSGRQFSNSRSEMNVSTLELGDSALYLCASSQGTADTQYFGPGTRLTVL.

This clone was seen once. This chain connects TRBV28 to TRBJ2-1; 10 bases map to TRBD2. This CDR3 contains 17 residues. In germline, CDR1 is MDHEN, CDR2 SYDVKM. The V and J ends lost 4 bases and 4 bases, in that order; junction bases with no gene match: 10. This CDR3 is CASSSTRTSGKYNEQFF. CDR3 DNA: TGTGCCAGCAGTTCAACTCGGACTAGCGGCAAATACAATGAGCAGTTCTTC.

The chain uses TRBV27 and TRBJ2-2; 8 nucleotides match TRBD1. The junction had 15 bases not matched to a gene; V was cut back by 8 bases and J by 4 bases. Germline CDR1 reads MNHEY; CDR2 reads SMNVEV (reference sequence). The CDR3 runs 17 residues. In nucleotides, the CDR3 is TGTGCCAGCGTCCGACTAGACAGGGGATTGGTCACCGGGGAGCTGTTTTTT. As protein: CASVRLDRGLVTGELFF.

This chain links TRBV28 with TRBJ1-6, with D tentatively TRBD1 (5 bases). Germline lookup yields CDR1 MDHEN and CDR2 SYDVKM. The CDR3 is 13 residues long. Trimming removed 6 bases at V and 6 bases at J, with 9 bases between. The CDR3 region is CASRRQRNSPLHF. CDR3 nucleotide sequence: TGTGCCAGCAGAAGACAGCGTAATTCACCCCTCCACTTT.

V usage is TRBV4-1 and J usage is TRBJ1-2; D gene uncertain. Germline V gives CDR1 MGHRA, CDR2 YSYEKL. This CDR3 spans 13 amino acids. V was clipped by 2 bases and J by 4 bases, with 8 bases between them. The CDR3 loop is CASSQRSSYGYTF. The CDR3, as DNA: TGCGCCAGCAGCCAACGTTCCAGCTATGGCTACACCTTC.

This rearrangement joins TRBV9 to TRBJ2-1; 11 bases are shared with TRBD2. Germline CDR1 is SGDLS and CDR2 is YYNGEE. The CDR3 runs 17 residues. Losses at the gene ends were 3 bases for V and 6 bases for J; bases not matched to a gene: 11. The chain's CDR3 is CASSAGELAGDPNEQFF. CDR3 DNA sequence: TGTGCCAGCAGCGCCGGAGAACTAGCGGGAGATCCCAATGAGCAGTTCTTC.

The chain has TRBV10-2 and TRBJ2-1; D is unresolved. Trimming pared 0 bases from V and 7 bases from J, leaving 7 bases between. The V gene's germline CDR1 is WSHSY and CDR2 SAAADI. CDR3 length: 13 amino acids. CDR3 sequence reads: CASSESVSNEQFF. The CDR3 DNA reads as TGCGCCAGCAGTGAGTCTGTGAGTAATGAGCAGTTCTTC.

V usage is TRBV15 and J usage is TRBJ2-1, with D perhaps matching TRBD2 (6 bases). The CDR3 has 15 amino acids. CDR1 and CDR2 (germline): LNHNV, YYDKDF (reference sequence). Trimming left V 1 base short and J 4 bases short, with 11 bases between. The CDR3 region has the DNA TGTGCCACCAGCAGAGTCGCGGGAACGTACAATGAGCAGTTCTTC. This codes for CATSRVAGTYNEQFF.

This sequence joins TRBV5-1 and TRBJ1-1; 10 positions match TRBD1. The CDR3 totals 19 residues. V shed 2 bases and J 1 base; nucleotides not matched to a gene: 14. CDR1 is SGHRS and CDR2 is YFSETQ in the germline V gene. Here the CDR3 reads CASSFRPSDRGQGNTEAFF. Here the CDR3 DNA reads TGCGCCAGCAGCTTTAGGCCCTCCGACAGGGGGCAAGGGAACACTGAAGCTTTCTTT.

V gene TRBV12-3 or TRBV12-4 combines with J gene TRBJ1-2; TRBD1 matches 8 bases. With 6 bases clipped from V and 8 bases from J, the junction kept 8 bases outside the gene matches. The CDR3 is made up of 13 amino acids. CDR3 sequence reads: CASSPRQGQGYTF. CDR3 coding DNA: TGTGCCAGCAGCCCCCGACAGGGGCAGGGCTACACCTTC.

This clone was seen only a few times. V is TRBV7-9 and J is TRBJ1-6, with a possible D match to TRBD1 (5 bases). The V gene lost 5 bases and the J gene lost 2 bases, with 13 bases spanning the gap. Germline assignment: CDR1 SEHNR and CDR2 FQNEAQ (reference sequence). The CDR3 runs to 16 residues. The CDR3 region is CASSILQGPYNSPLHF. The CDR3 nucleotides read TGTGCCAGCAGCATCCTTCAGGGCCCCTATAATTCACCCCTCCACTTT. The complete variable domain, with remaining parts taken from reference TRBV7-9 and TRBJ1-6, reads DTGVSQNPRHKITKRGQNVTFRCDPISEHNRLYWYRQTLGQGPEFLTYFQNEAQLEKSRLLSDRFSAERPKGSFSTLEIQRTEQGDSAMYLCASSILQGPYNSPLHFGNGTRLTVT.

This chain joins TRBV2 and TRBJ2-2, with D maybe TRBD2 (6 bases). The germline V gene has CDR1 SNHLY and CDR2 FYNNEI. Trimming removed 2 bases at V and 4 bases at J, with 11 bases between. This CDR3 is built from 15 residues. The CDR3 sequence is CASSEFRGLTGELFF. The CDR3 bases are TGTGCCAGCAGTGAATTTAGGGGACTCACCGGGGAGCTGTTTTTT.

The chain combines TRBV5-1 with TRBJ1-1; D is uncertain. Looked up from germline, CDR1 is SGHRS and CDR2 is YFSETQ. Trimming pared 4 bases from V and 3 bases from J, leaving 10 bases between. The CDR3 totals 13 residues. The CDR3 nucleotides read TGCGCCAGCAGCCCGCGGGAGGACACTGAAGCTTTCTTT. It translates to CASSPREDTEAFF.

The CDR3 coding sequence is TGTGCCAGCAGTCCGACGGGGACAGCCCCGAACACTGAAGCTTTCTTT. This translates into CASSPTGTAPNTEAFF. The chain uses TRBV28 and TRBJ1-1, with TRBD1 matching 7 bases. The germline V gene has CDR1 MDHEN and CDR2 SYDVKM. Germline trimming cut 5 bases from V and 1 base from J; bases unmatched to any gene: 10. The length of the CDR3 is 16 residues.

The chain joins TRBV5-4 to TRBJ1-3, with 9 bases identical to TRBD1. CDR1 and CDR2 (germline): SGHNT, YYREEE (reference sequence). V shed 2 bases and J 3 bases; nucleotides not matched to a gene: 3. The CDR3 consists of 15 residues. In DNA form, the CDR3 reads TGTGCCAGCAGCTTACAGGGGGCGGGTGGAAACACCATATATTTT. This gives the protein CASSLQGAGGNTIYF.